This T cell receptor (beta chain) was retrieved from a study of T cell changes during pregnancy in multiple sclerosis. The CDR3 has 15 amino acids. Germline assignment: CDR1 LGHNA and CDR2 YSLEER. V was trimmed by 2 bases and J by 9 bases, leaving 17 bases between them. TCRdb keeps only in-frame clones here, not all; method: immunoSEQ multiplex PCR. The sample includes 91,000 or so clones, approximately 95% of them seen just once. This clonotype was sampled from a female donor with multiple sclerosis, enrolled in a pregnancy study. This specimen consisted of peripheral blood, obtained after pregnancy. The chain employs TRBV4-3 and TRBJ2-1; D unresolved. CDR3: CASSQSPAAPTEQFF. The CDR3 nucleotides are TGCGCCAGCAGCCAATCCCCGGCGGCGCCGACTGAGCAGTTCTTC.